This T cell receptor (beta chain) originates from a study of T-cell reconstitution after alpha-beta-depleted transplantation in children. General study results and limits: Surviving recipient T cells and intrathymic progenitors accounted for some patients' high TCRbeta diversity at day 60. Most T-cell counts and diversity one year after the transplant came from T cells that were newly produced. Expanded graft clones, several hundred of them, were reportedly the source of alpha-beta T cells about two months after transplant.

This clonotype was found many times. Its specificity is not known. During its preparation, the TCRbeta library received unique molecular identifiers. TCRdb redid the calling of the PCR reads with MiXCR, one entry per CDR3 protein. There are about 580,000 distinct CDR3 sequences in the sample; 23% occur only once, and 14% lies in the top ten. The specimen comprised PBMCs, mostly from graft donor cells, sampled 360 days after TCRalphabeta/CD19-depleted stem cell transplant. The source of this sequence is a boy under two years old who had a stem cell transplant for acute myeloid leukemia, so the T cells may come from the graft donor.

The DNA for the CDR3 is TGCAGCGCCCCTCACAGGGGGGGAGAGACCCAGTACTTC. Protein product: CSAPHRGGETQYF. The chain combines TRBV29-1 with TRBJ2-5; possibly TRBD1 for D (8 bases). With 7 bases removed from V and 4 bases from J, the gap between germline ends came to 16 bases. The germline V gene has CDR1 SQVTM and CDR2 ANQGSEA. The CDR3 is 13 residues long.